This T cell receptor beta chain was sequenced for a study of OX40 agonist ivuxolimab in advanced cancers. Sequenced by immunoSEQ multiplex PCR; TCRdb stores in-frame clones only, minus some. The sample has tens of thousands of clones, approximately 91% seen once. CDR3 length: 12 residues. The germline V gene has CDR1 MDHEN and CDR2 SYDVKM. Trimming shortened V by 7 bases and J by 6 bases, and 10 bases separated the two germline ends. Specimen: CD4+ or CD8+ T cells sorted from blood, collected in a trial of the OX40 agonist ivuxolimab. This receptor was obtained from an adult with an advanced solid tumor such as melanoma, head and neck, liver or kidney cancer. This rearrangement joins TRBV28 to TRBJ1-5; D unclear. For the CDR3, the DNA is TGTGCCAGCACCCTAGACGGTCAGCCCCAGCATTTT. Protein sequence: CASTLDGQPQHF.